A selection of T cell receptor beta chains follows, all from one sample in a study of metastatic and nonmetastatic thyroid tumors. TCRdb re-called clones from the PCR reads using MiXCR. The sample yields 30,000 or so clones, roughly 17% seen once. Sequences were obtained from blood. Every receptor here comes from a female donor with papillary thyroid cancer or a benign thyroid nodule (not recorded which). Some clones in this sample may be carry-over from other donors' samples. CDR3s include the opening cysteine and the closing phenylalanine or tryptophan. D genes are given only for firm matches. Rows give clone size only sometimes, using once, few, many, or a class for an expanded clone.

TRBJ2-4 | TRBV3-1 | 14 | . | . | TGTGCCAGCAGCTTACAGGGAGGCAAAAACATTCAGTACTTC | CASSLQGGKNIQYF
TRBJ2-1 | TRBV20-1 | 16 | TRBD2 | . | TGCAGTGCTAAAAATCAAGGGACTAGCAGGGGCAATGAGCAGTTCTTC | CSAKNQGTSRGNEQFF
TRBJ2-1 | TRBV6-4 | 16 | TRBD2 | few | TGTGCCAGCAGTGGACTAGCGGGAGAGTCCTACAATGAGCAGTTCTTC | CASSGLAGESYNEQFF
TRBJ2-1 | TRBV5-1 | 13 | . | . | TGCGCCAGCAGCATAGGGACCTACAATGAGCAGTTCTTC | CASSIGTYNEQFF
TRBJ2-7 | TRBV28 | 13 | . | many | TGTGCCAGCAGTTTAGGGACAAACTACGAGCAGTACTTC | CASSLGTNYEQYF
TRBJ2-2 | TRBV2 | 14 | . | many | TGTGCCAGCAGTGGGCTAGCGTTCACCGGGGAGCTGTTTTTT | CASSGLAFTGELFF
TRBJ1-3 | TRBV6-1 | 15 | . | many | TGTGCCAGCAGTGAAGAATGGGGGCTAGGAAACACCATATATTTT | CASSEEWGLGNTIYF
TRBJ2-3 | TRBV9 | 14 | . | . | TGTGCCAGCAACACCAGGGAGAACACAGATACGCAGTATTTT | CASNTRENTDTQYF
TRBJ2-7 | TRBV27 | 14 | TRBD1 | few | TGTGCCAGCAGCTACGACAGGGCTTATCACGAGCAGTACTTC | CASSYDRAYHEQYF
TRBJ2-7 | TRBV6-1 | 14 | . | . | TGTGCCAGCAGGGGGAGCGTGAAAATCTACGAGCAGTACTTC | CASRGSVKIYEQYF
TRBJ1-1 | TRBV19 | 14 | . | many | TGTGCCAGTAGTATAGGAGGGGTGGTCACTGAAGCTTTCTTT | CASSIGGVVTEAFF
TRBJ1-5 | TRBV16 | 13 | . | many | TGTGCCAGCAGCCAATCGATAGGAGGGTTCCGACATTTT | CASSQSIGGFRHF
TRBJ2-1 | TRBV5-1 | 11 | . | . | TGCGCCAGCAGCTTGTTTGATGAGCAGTTCTTC | CASSLFDEQFF
TRBJ2-7 | TRBV30 | 13 | . | medium-sized | TGTGCCTGGAGTGACCGGGTTCCCTACGAGCAGTACTTC | CAWSDRVPYEQYF
TRBJ2-3 | TRBV10-3 | 13 | . | . | TGTGCCATCATGGCAGCGGAGACATATACGCAGTATTTT | CAIMAAETYTQYF
TRBJ2-1 | TRBV4-2 | 18 | TRBD2 | many | TGTGCCAGCAGCCAAGAAGGCCCCGGGACTAGCCCTCACAATGAGCAGTTCTTC | CASSQEGPGTSPHNEQFF
TRBJ2-5 | TRBV27 | 14 | . | many | TGTGCCAGCAGTTTTGGCTGGGGCCAAGAGACCCAGTACTTC | CASSFGWGQETQYF
TRBJ1-1 | TRBV3-1 | 14 | . | many | TGTGCCAGCAGCAACAGCTTACGAAAGGCTGAAGCTTTCTTT | CASSNSLRKAEAFF
TRBJ2-7 | TRBV27 | 15 | TRBD2 | medium-sized | TGTGCCAGCAGTTTCCGGACTAGCGGGAACAACGAGCAGTACTTC | CASSFRTSGNNEQYF
TRBJ1-5 | TRBV7-6 | 11 | . | many | TGTGCCAGCAGCTTAGGAGGGCCCCAGCATTTT | CASSLGGPQHF
TRBJ2-3 | TRBV2 | 14 | TRBD2 | many | TGTGCCAGCAAAGGACTAGCGAGCACAGATACGCAGTATTTT | CASKGLASTDTQYF
TRBJ1-3 | TRBV28 | 11 | . | few | TGTGCCAGCAACGGAGGAAACACCATATATTTT | CASNGGNTIYF
TRBJ2-5 | TRBV3-1 | 14 | . | many | TGTGCCAGCAGTCTTGTGACAGTGCAAGAGACCCAGTACTTC | CASSLVTVQETQYF
TRBJ1-5 | TRBV6-2/TRBV6-3 | 18 | TRBD1 | . | TGTGCCAGCAGTTACACGCCGGGACAGGGGGCGAGCAATCAGCCCCAGCATTTT | CASSYTPGQGASNQPQHF
TRBJ2-2 | TRBV3-1 | 13 | . | many | TGTGCCAGCAGCCATTTGTCAACCGGGGAGCTGTTTTTT | CASSHLSTGELFF
TRBJ2-7 | TRBV27 | 13 | . | few | TGTGCCATCATTTTATCTTGGATCGACGAGCAGTACTTC | CAIILSWIDEQYF
TRBJ2-1 | TRBV6-2/TRBV6-3 | 17 | TRBD1 | many | TGTGCCAGCAGCCCCACGGGACAGGGGGAAGGAAACAATGAGCAGTTCTTC | CASSPTGQGEGNNEQFF
TRBJ1-5 | TRBV10-3 | 13 | . | . | TGTGCCATCAGTGAGTCTGCCGGGCAGCCCCAGCATTTT | CAISESAGQPQHF
TRBJ2-1 | TRBV10-1 | 14 | . | many | TGCGCCAGCAGTGAGCGTGGCTTCTACAATGAGCAGTTCTTC | CASSERGFYNEQFF
TRBJ2-2 | TRBV28 | 15 | TRBD2 | many | TGTGCCAGCAGGAACCGGCGGGAGTTATCCGGGGAGCTGTTTTTT | CASRNRRELSGELFF
TRBJ2-7 | TRBV6-1 | 17 | . | many | TGTGCCAGCACCGAAAGGGGTGCGAGGGAGGACTCCTACGAGCAGTACTTC | CASTERGAREDSYEQYF
TRBJ2-1 | TRBV13 | 14 | . | many | TGTGCCAGCAGCTTCCCCGATAAGGGCAATGAGCAGTTCTTC | CASSFPDKGNEQFF
TRBJ2-3 | TRBV5-6 | 17 | TRBD2 | many | TGTGCCAGCAGCTTGGTCGGGAGGGCCGTCGGCACAGATACGCAGTATTTT | CASSLVGRAVGTDTQYF
TRBJ1-6 | TRBV28 | 16 | . | medium-sized | TGTGCCAGCAGTTTATGGGGTGTGGGAGCTAATTCACCCCTCCACTTT | CASSLWGVGANSPLHF
TRBJ2-6 | TRBV11-2 | 19 | . | . | TGTGCCAGCAGCTTCTTGCTTACAGTCGGCGGTACCGGGGCCAACGTCCTGACTTTC | CASSFLLTVGGTGANVLTF
TRBJ1-4 | TRBV6-2/TRBV6-3 | 14 | . | many | TGTGCCAGCAGTTACAGGGTAAATCGCGAAAAACTGTTTTTT | CASSYRVNREKLFF
TRBJ2-2 | TRBV6-1 | 15 | TRBD1 | many | TGTGCCAGCAGTGAGGGACAGGGTGGGGCCGGGGAGCTGTTTTTT | CASSEGQGGAGELFF
TRBJ2-1 | TRBV5-1 | 15 | TRBD2 | many | TGCGCCAGCAGCACGACGACTAGCCCCTACAATGAGCAGTTCTTC | CASSTTTSPYNEQFF
TRBJ2-2 | TRBV20-1 | 16 | TRBD1 | medium-sized | TGCAGTGCTAGAGATAGGGACAGGGGGAACACCGGGGAGCTGTTTTTT | CSARDRDRGNTGELFF
TRBJ2-1 | TRBV9 | 13 | . | . | TGTGCCAGCAGCGTACGACTCAACAATGAGCAGTTCTTC | CASSVRLNNEQFF